This T cell receptor beta chain was identified in a study of regulatory T cells in long-lasting Graves disease. Study-level information: Persistent cases took antithyroid drugs over 5 years and stayed TSH receptor antibody positive. Study results and limitations: Patients with persistent disease shared roughly 3,000 public clonotypes, outpacing the roughly 870 shared by new patients.

Time point specified: persistent/refractory GD, antithyroid drugs over 5 years with positive TRAb. From RNA extracted from PBMCs, the TCR library was made. The germline V gene has CDR1 MDHEN and CDR2 SYDVKM. This CDR3 region has 13 residues. Trimming stripped 3 bases from V and 5 bases from J, with 10 bases between. This clonotype was detected many times. Its antigen is currently unknown. Construction of the TCR beta libraries employed iRepertoire HTBI primers in conjunction with Arm-PCR of CDR3 regions. In TCRdb, the multiplex PCR reads were re-called with MiXCR into one record per CDR3 protein. This table holds hundreds of thousands of distinct CDR3 sequences, approximately 29% found once.

This sequence joins TRBV28 and TRBJ2-5; possibly TRBD1 for D (6 bases). The source was peripheral blood mononuclear cells (PBMCs), collected when the disease was refractory, from a patient treated with antithyroid drugs. The receptor was isolated from a female donor with Graves disease. CDR3 DNA sequence: TGTGCCAGCAGTTTTTCAGGGGCCGAGACCCAGTACTTC. Translating gives CASSFSGAETQYF. Supplemented by reference TRBV28 and TRBJ2-5, the full variable domain reads DVKVTQSSRYLVKRTGEKVFLECVQDMDHENMFWYRQDPGLGLRLIYFSYDVKMKEKGDIPEGYSVSREKKERFSLILESASTNQTSMYLCASSFSGAETQYFGPGTRLLVL.